This entry lists 24 T cell receptor beta chains sequenced from one sample in a study of T cell responses to AZD1222 COVID-19 vaccine. Sequenced by immunoSEQ multiplex PCR; TCRdb stores in-frame clones only, minus some. The data hold tens of thousands of clones, with around nine tenths observed a single time. Sample: peripheral blood, taken 28 days after the second dose of the MenACWY control vaccine. These receptors were collected from an adult who received the MenACWY meningococcal vaccine as a control.

V is TRBV12-3 or TRBV12-4 and J is TRBJ2-1; D perhaps matches TRBD1 (5 bases). Between the trimmed V and J ends, which lost 6 bases and 10 bases, there was a span of 13 bases. The CDR3 is made up of 12 amino acids. The CDR3 region is CASRQGVWEQFF. The DNA for the CDR3 is TGTGCCAGCAGGCAAGGGGTGTGGGAGCAGTTCTTC.

Note on this clone: The junction departs from the called germline gene at one end, perhaps through a read error. This chain joins TRBV5-1 and TRBJ2-7; 8 positions agree with TRBD1. The CDR3 contains 14 residues. The V gene's germline CDR1 is SGHRS and CDR2 YFSETQ. CDR3: CASSTGTGLYGQYF. The CDR3 nucleotides read TGCGCCAGCAGCACCGGGACAGGACTTTACGGGCAGTACTTC.

The chain combines TRBV5-1 with TRBJ2-2; unclear D gene. The CDR3 totals 13 residues. CDR1 SGHRS and CDR2 YFSETQ come from the germline V gene. V was shortened by 0 bases and J by 6 bases, with 6 bases between the two germline ends. The CDR3 DNA reads as TGCGCCAGCAGCTTGGTGGGCCCCGGGGAGCTGTTTTTT. The encoded protein is CASSLVGPGELFF. The variable domain in full, with the rest retrieved from reference TRBV5-1 and TRBJ2-2, is KAGVTQTPRYLIKTRGQQVTLSCSPISGHRSVSWYQQTPGQGLQFLFEYFSETQRNKGNFPGRFSGRQFSNSRSEMNVSTLELGDSALYLCASSLVGPGELFFGEGSRLTVL.

The chain carries TRBV28 and TRBJ1-5, with D tentatively TRBD1 (6 bases). The germline gives CDR1 MDHEN, CDR2 SYDVKM. V was shortened by 3 bases and J by 5 bases, with 11 bases between the two germline ends. This CDR3 comprises 14 residues. This CDR3 is CASSFPQGHQPQHF. The CDR3 nucleotides read TGTGCCAGCAGTTTCCCACAGGGTCATCAGCCCCAGCATTTT.

This chain uses TRBV15 with TRBJ1-1; D is ambiguous. The CDR3 covers 13 residues. Trimming shortened V by 8 bases and J by 4 bases, and 14 bases separated the two germline ends. Germline CDR1 is LNHNV and CDR2 is YYDKDF (reference sequence). For the CDR3, the DNA is TGTGCCACCCATACCTATCTCGGCACTGAAGCTTTCTTT. This sequence encodes CATHTYLGTEAFF. Supplemented by reference TRBV15 and TRBJ1-1, the full variable domain reads DAMVIQNPRYQVTQFGKPVTLSCSQTLNHNVMYWYQQKSSQAPKLLFHYYDKDFNNEADTPDNFQSRRPNTSFCFLDIRSPGLGDTAMYLCATHTYLGTEAFFGQGTRLTVV.

This chain uses TRBV11-3 with TRBJ2-5; D not resolved. Germline assignment: CDR1 SGHNT and CDR2 YENEEA. This CDR3 contains 13 residues. Trimming cost V 5 bases and J 0 bases, with 7 bases left between them. The CDR3 nucleotides are TGTGCCAGCAGCCGTAGTAACCAAGAGACCCAGTACTTC. This translates into CASSRSNQETQYF.

The chain uses TRBV30 and TRBJ1-1, with 7 bases that match TRBD1. Trimming at V came to 5 bases and at J to 1 base, leaving 10 bases not matched to a gene. The CDR3 runs 15 residues. CDR1 is GTSNPN, CDR2 SVGIG, per germline (reference sequence). The CDR3 loop reads CAWDRRGRRNTEAFF. For the CDR3, the DNA is TGTGCCTGGGACCGAAGGGGGCGTAGGAACACTGAAGCTTTCTTT.

This clone was seen only once. The V gene is TRBV2, the J gene TRBJ1-3; D may be TRBD1 (6 bases). The CDR3 runs 15 residues. V dropped 6 bases and J dropped 5 bases, with 17 bases sitting between them. Germline CDR1 reads SNHLY; CDR2 reads FYNNEI. The CDR3 DNA follows: TGTGCCAGCAGGGTACAGGGAATTTTTAGAAACACCATATATTTT. Translated: CASRVQGIFRNTIYF. Complete variable domain (other parts from reference TRBV2 and TRBJ1-3): EPEVTQTPSHQVTQMGQEVILRCVPISNHLYFYWYRQILGQKVEFLVSFYNNEISEKSEIFDDQFSVERPDGSNFTLKIRSTKLEDSAMYFCASRVQGIFRNTIYFGEGSWLTVV.

The rearrangement joins TRBV29-1 to TRBJ2-1, with D perhaps matching TRBD2 (7 bases). Germline CDR1 is SQVTM and CDR2 is ANQGSEA. Trimming cost V 7 bases and J 10 bases, with 11 bases left between them. This CDR3 has 10 amino acids. The CDR3 DNA sequence: TGCAGCGGCGGGGGCGAGGAGCAGTTCTTC. This encodes CSGGGEEQFF.

This chain links TRBV9 with TRBJ1-3, with D perhaps TRBD1 (5 bases). The germline gives CDR1 SGDLS, CDR2 YYNGEE. The CDR3 sequence is 15 residues long. Trimming removed 0 bases from V and 1 base from J, with 8 bases in between. CDR3 in amino acids: CASSVDGGSGNTIYF. DNA of the CDR3: TGTGCCAGCAGCGTAGATGGGGGTTCTGGAAACACCATATATTTT.

This chain uses TRBV4-1 with TRBJ2-3, with TRBD2 matching over 12 bases. V gave up 5 bases and J gave up 5 bases; unmatched junction bases: 5. The CDR3 covers 15 residues. Germline V gene lookup returns CDR1 MGHRA and CDR2 YSYEKL. This chain's CDR3 is CASSARLAGEDTQYF. The CDR3 bases are TGCGCCAGCAGCGCTCGACTAGCGGGAGAAGATACGCAGTATTTT.

This chain links TRBV2 with TRBJ2-2; the D gene is possibly TRBD2 (5 bases). Per the germline V gene, CDR1 is SNHLY and CDR2 is FYNNEI. Trimming removed 8 bases at V and 7 bases at J, with 14 bases between. CDR3 size: 13 residues. CDR3 sequence (DNA): TGTGCCAGCTTCTCAGGTCGGGACGGGGAGCTGTTTTTT. Translation: CASFSGRDGELFF.

The CDR3 DNA is TGTGCCAGCAGGAGGACAGGGCTTGAAAAACTGTTTTTT. Protein sequence: CASRRTGLEKLFF. The V and J genes are TRBV6-5 and TRBJ1-4, with TRBD1 identical over 8 bases. Germline CDR1 is MNHEY and CDR2 is SVGAGI. The length of the CDR3 is 13 residues. V trimming: 6 bases; J trimming: 7 bases; junction bases outside the gene matches: 4.

As to this clone: Germline is not matched at one junction end, which may reflect a read error. This chain connects TRBV12-3 or TRBV12-4 to TRBJ1-3; 7 positions agree with TRBD1. This CDR3 contains 12 residues. The CDR3: CASSLAGDRPNF. CDR3 nucleotide sequence: TGTGCCAGCAGCCTGGCGGGGGACAGACCCAATTTT.

This clone was recorded only once. The chain recombines TRBV28 with TRBJ2-1, with 8 nucleotides matching TRBD2. V lost 5 bases to trimming and J lost 7 bases; unmatched junction nucleotides: 10. This CDR3 comprises 15 residues. Germline V gives CDR1 MDHEN, CDR2 SYDVKM. The DNA of the CDR3 is TGTGCCAGCAGTCCCCTCGCGGGAGGCACAAATGAGCAGTTCTTC. Encoded protein: CASSPLAGGTNEQFF.

The J gene is TRBJ2-7, the V gene TRBV28, with D possibly TRBD1 on 6 matching bases. The ends were cut back, 1 base at V and 5 bases at J, with 15 bases in the middle. This CDR3 is 15 amino acids long. CDR1 is MDHEN, CDR2 SYDVKM, per germline. For the CDR3, the DNA is TGTGCCAGCAGTTTATTGGGGGACATTCCGGACGAGCAGTACTTC. It yields the protein CASSLLGDIPDEQYF.

As to this clone: Other nucleotide sequences from this sample produce the same CDR3. V is TRBV5-5 and J is TRBJ2-5, with 9 bases aligning to TRBD2. Looked up from germline, CDR1 is SGHKS and CDR2 is YYEKEE (reference sequence). The CDR3 is made up of 14 amino acids. The trim removed 2 bases at V and 1 base at J, leaving 0 bases unmatched. This CDR3 reads CASSFSGGQETQYF. Here the CDR3 DNA reads TGTGCCAGCAGCTTTAGCGGGGGCCAAGAGACCCAGTACTTC.

The chain has TRBV30 and TRBJ2-1; D is uncertain. CDR1 GTSNPN and CDR2 SVGIG come from the germline V gene (reference sequence). Between the trimmed V and J ends, which lost 8 bases and 8 bases, there was a span of 19 bases. CDR3 size: 13 residues. The CDR3 sequence is CARTSDPVDEQFF. In nucleotides, the CDR3 is TGTGCCCGCACATCCGACCCCGTCGATGAGCAGTTCTTC.

The V and J genes are TRBV12-3 or TRBV12-4 and TRBJ1-6; possible D gene TRBD1, 6 bases. Trimming removed 9 bases at V and 6 bases at J, with 12 bases between. CDR3 length: 13 amino acids. The CDR3 DNA reads TGTGCCAGTGCGGGACATGGTAATTCACCCCTCCACTTT. Translated: CASAGHGNSPLHF.

V usage is TRBV7-9 and J usage is TRBJ2-3; 9 bases align to TRBD2. Looked up from germline, CDR1 is SEHNR and CDR2 is FQNEAQ (reference sequence). CDR3 size: 16 residues. J was trimmed by 2 bases and V by 5 bases; bases with no gene match: 8. As DNA, the CDR3 is TGTGCCAGCAGCGTCGGGACTAGCATACCCACAGATACGCAGTATTTT. This codes for CASSVGTSIPTDTQYF.

This clone has a single count. V gene TRBV6-5 combines with J gene TRBJ1-1; possibly TRBD1 for D (5 bases). This CDR3 contains 15 residues. The germline CDR1 and CDR2 sequences are MNHEY and SVGAGI. Trimming shortened V by 6 bases and J by 5 bases, and 19 bases separated the two germline ends. The CDR3 coding sequence is TGTGCCAGCAGCCCAGGAATGCAGGGCGGGACTGAAGCTTTCTTT. Protein sequence: CASSPGMQGGTEAFF.

The rearrangement uses TRBV4-2 and TRBJ2-7; 8 nucleotides agree with TRBD2. CDR1 LGHNA and CDR2 YNFKEQ come from the germline V gene. V trimming: 4 bases; J trimming: 5 bases; junction bases outside the gene matches: 7. CDR3 length: 14 amino acids. CDR3 amino acids: CASSPGGSDHEQYF. The DNA of the CDR3 is TGTGCCAGCAGCCCGGGGGGGAGCGACCACGAGCAGTACTTC.

The chain uses TRBV11-2 and TRBJ2-2, with D uncertain. Germline assignment: CDR1 SGHAT and CDR2 FQNNGV. The CDR3 is made up of 15 amino acids. Trimming took 1 base from V and 5 from J, leaving 11 bases between them. Written as DNA, the CDR3 is TGTGCCAGCAGCTTAGGCGATGGGGTTACCGGGGAGCTGTTTTTT. Translated, it gives CASSLGDGVTGELFF.

The rearrangement joins TRBV6-5 to TRBJ1-5; D is uncertain. CDR3 length equals 15 residues. Trimming shortened V by 0 bases and J by 0 bases, and 6 bases separated the two germline ends. Germline V gives CDR1 MNHEY, CDR2 SVGAGI. The CDR3 sequence: CASSYSIYSNQPQHF. As DNA, the CDR3 is TGTGCCAGCAGTTACTCGATATATAGCAATCAGCCCCAGCATTTT.